The T cell receptor (beta chain) under discussion was sequenced for a study of T-cell memory formation after mild COVID-19. TCRdb recomputed calls from the 5' RACE reads with MiXCR, one row per CDR3 protein. The sample includes around 83,000 distinct CDR3 sequences, roughly 25% seen only once; the top ten take under 45%. In the case of this clonotype: Its matching antigen is unknown.

The germline V and J ends were trimmed by 6 bases and 3 bases, with 21 bases remaining between them. The germline CDR1 and CDR2 sequences are SEHNR and FQNEAQ (reference sequence). CDR3 length: 16 residues. Overall study results and limits: The study detected some responding clones in pre-infection memory, suggesting cross-reactive memory joined.

The receptor's source is a man between 18 and 35 years old who had mild COVID-19 (a few samples of this study predate the infection). Cell type and time point are not known. The chain joins TRBV7-9 to TRBJ2-7; D possibly matches TRBD1 or TRBD2 (5 bases each). Sequencing was performed on PBMCs or a T cell subset sorted from them (not recorded which). In DNA form, the CDR3 reads TGTGCCAGCAGTCCAAGACCGACAAGAGGGGACTACGAGCAGTACTTC. It yields the protein CASSPRPTRGDYEQYF.